These 14 T cell receptor beta chains came from one sample sequenced in a study of blood T cell repertoires in COVID-19. This table comes from immunoSEQ multiplex PCR, and its TCRdb copy is limited to in-frame clones, with some not included. The sample consists of about 120,000 clones, almost 90% of them appearing once. The source material was peripheral blood. The receptors originated from a woman in her sixties or seventies with COVID-19, enrolled during active disease.

With regard to this clone: Other DNA sequences within the sample encode an identical CDR3. J is TRBJ1-5 and V is TRBV29-1; TRBD1 matches 12 bases. This CDR3 spans 14 amino acids. Losses at the gene ends were 6 bases for V and 7 bases for J; bases not matched to a gene: 7. Germline CDR1 reads SQVTM; CDR2 reads ANQGSEA. The DNA for the CDR3 is TGCAGCGTGGGGGGACAGGGGGCCGGCCAGCCCCAGCATTTT. This sequence encodes CSVGGQGAGQPQHF. Looking up the rest from reference TRBV29-1 and TRBJ1-5 gives the full variable domain: SAVISQKPSRDICQRGTSLTIQCQVDSQVTMMFWYRQQPGQSLTLIATANQGSEATYESGFVIDKFPISRPNLTFSTLTVSNMSPEDSSIYLCSVGGQGAGQPQHFGDGTRLSIL.

CDR3 protein: CAISGGGRETQYF. The CDR3 DNA sequence: TGTGCCATCAGCGGCGGGGGGCGAGAGACCCAGTACTTC. V is TRBV10-3 and J is TRBJ2-5; 8 bases match TRBD2. J lost 4 bases, V lost 6 bases, and 4 bases had no gene match. Germline V CDR1 and CDR2: ENHRY, SYGVKD. The CDR3 loop spans 13 amino acids.

This chain uses TRBV25-1 with TRBJ1-2; no clear D gene. CDR1 and CDR2 from the germline V gene are MGHDK and SYGVNS. The CDR3 covers 14 residues. V gave up 4 bases and J gave up 7 bases, with 16 bases separating them. The CDR3 spells CASSGWTHTSGYTF. CDR3 DNA: TGTGCCAGCAGTGGTTGGACTCACACCTCTGGCTACACCTTC.

The chain is built from TRBV10-3 and TRBJ2-7; the match to TRBD1 covers 9 bases. There are 16 residues in the CDR3. Germline CDR1 ENHRY, CDR2 SYGVKD. V lost 6 bases, J lost 4 bases, and 13 bases stayed unmatched. CDR3 sequence reads: CAISRLDRGKGYEQYF. The CDR3 DNA is TGTGCCATCAGCCGCCTGGACAGGGGAAAGGGATACGAGCAGTACTTC.

The chain links TRBV6-2 or TRBV6-3 to TRBJ2-5; 12 bases agree with TRBD2. Germline CDR1 MNHEY, CDR2 SVGEGT. V was pared by 2 bases and J by 5 bases, with 12 bases of the junction left unmatched. The CDR3 runs 18 residues. The CDR3 spells CASSYRGASGGARETQYF. In nucleotides, the CDR3 is TGTGCCAGCAGTTACAGGGGCGCTAGCGGGGGGGCCCGGGAGACCCAGTACTTC.

The CDR3 loop is CASSPYNREETQYF. The CDR3 region has the DNA TGTGCCAGCAGTCCATACAACAGGGAAGAGACCCAGTACTTC. V usage is TRBV6-5 and J usage is TRBJ2-5; TRBD1 is a possible D gene (6 bases). CDR3 length equals 14 residues. Per germline, CDR1 MNHEY and CDR2 SVGAGI. With 5 bases removed from V and 3 bases from J, the gap between germline ends came to 13 bases.

The sample holds one count of this clone. The chain has TRBV20-1 and TRBJ1-2; D gene unclear. The V gene's germline CDR1 is DFQATT and CDR2 SNEGSKA (reference sequence). This CDR3 contains 10 residues. V lost 5 bases and J lost 3, with 4 bases in between. CDR3 coding DNA: TGCAGTGCTCGGTACTATGGCTACACCTTC. Protein: CSARYYGYTF.

In this sample, this clone turned up once. The chain has TRBV9 and TRBJ1-2; no clear D. CDR3 length: 13 amino acids. Per germline, CDR1 SGDLS and CDR2 YYNGEE. The ends were cut back, 3 bases at V and 5 bases at J, with 11 bases in the middle. This CDR3 is CASSGDTPYGYTF. The CDR3 DNA sequence: TGTGCCAGCAGCGGCGATACCCCGTATGGCTACACCTTC.

The chain couples TRBV5-4 to TRBJ2-3; D might be TRBD2 (5 bases). Germline lookup yields CDR1 SGHNT and CDR2 YYREEE (reference sequence). CDR3 size: 15 residues. Trimming cost V 4 bases and J 1 base, with 13 bases left between them. The CDR3, as DNA: TGTGCCAGCAGCCCACCAGGAGGCGGCACAGATACGCAGTATTTT. This encodes CASSPPGGGTDTQYF.

The J gene is TRBJ1-2, the V gene TRBV2; TRBD1 might be the D (6 bases). V gave up 9 bases and J gave up 4 bases, with 12 bases separating them. Germline CDR1 SNHLY, CDR2 FYNNEI. This CDR3 spans 12 amino acids. CDR3 coding DNA: TGTGCCAGTAACCAGGGGTCCTATGGCTACACCTTC. Translating it yields CASNQGSYGYTF.

The chain combines TRBV19 with TRBJ1-2; 11 nucleotides align to TRBD1. The CDR3 sequence is 17 residues long. From germline, CDR1 is LNHDA and CDR2 SQIVND (reference sequence). Trimming at V came to 10 bases and at J to 3 bases, leaving 16 bases not matched to a gene. This CDR3 reads CATTTAPPGQGDYGYTF. The CDR3 coding sequence is TGTGCCACCACGACGGCCCCCCCGGGACAGGGGGACTATGGCTACACCTTC.

This chain joins TRBV7-2 and TRBJ2-3, with a weak D call TRBD1 (6 bases). The CDR3 covers 16 residues. V was pared by 5 bases and J by 0 bases, with 15 bases between. Germline CDR1 and CDR2: SGHTA and FQGNSA. CDR3 in DNA: TGTGCCAGCAGCATCCGGACAGTCGATAGCACAGATACGCAGTATTTT. This sequence encodes CASSIRTVDSTDTQYF.

The rearrangement joins TRBV7-6 to TRBJ2-5, with TRBD1 matching 10 bases. This CDR3 region has 15 residues. The V gene's germline CDR1 is SGHVS and CDR2 FNYEAQ. V shed 5 bases, J shed 5 bases, and the junction held 8 bases outside the gene matches. The CDR3 loop reads CASSPRTGGVETQYF. The CDR3 nucleotides are TGTGCCAGCAGCCCCCGGACAGGGGGTGTGGAGACCCAGTACTTC.

The rearrangement links TRBV27 to TRBJ1-6; TRBD1 matches at 8 bases. J lost 6 bases, V lost 6 bases, and 7 bases had no gene match. The CDR3 is made up of 15 amino acids. Germline V lookup: CDR1 MNHEY, CDR2 SMNVEV (reference sequence). Here the CDR3 reads CASSPTGGPNSPLHF. CDR3 DNA: TGTGCCAGCAGCCCCACAGGGGGACCTAATTCACCCCTCCACTTT.